Sequencing of this TCR beta chain was carried out in a study of blood T cell repertoires in COVID-19 (dated by TCRdb to about 2020). For context, the study as a whole: The collaborator samples originated in the United States, Italy and Spain and spanned the acute and convalescent phases of COVID-19. Samples came from the ongoing ImmuneRACE study (first 160 participants) plus 1,254 subjects from 6 global collaborators. The prospective study material was composed of cDNA or gDNA derived from T cells, B-cell-depleted T cells, or PBMCs. Subjects who had been exposed to COVID-19, were actively infected with it, or had recovered from it provided the deeply sampled blood TCRbeta repertoires that made up the dataset. Where HLA class I and class II types were available, the types were taken from metadata supplied by the sample provider, not from assay-based typing. The repertoires were released in a freely available public database meant as a resource for research on the immune response to SARS-CoV-2. Sample metadata almost always included a de-identified subject ID, COVID-19 status, age in years and sex.

Regarding this clone: The target of this receptor is not known. No much larger clone is present one base from it, and per-base qualities are unavailable.

Broader findings and caveats from the paper: The quantity of clinical and demographic metadata differed by source and by participant and was supplied without curation.

Whole blood was collected in K2EDTA tubes by collaborating institutions according to the institutions' own protocols. Collaborator samples were shipped for TCRbeta analysis as frozen whole blood, isolated PBMCs, or DNA extracted from either sample type. The V end gives up 6 bases and the J end 4 bases, leaving 6 bases in the junction not matched to a gene. The CDR3, from cysteine to phenylalanine, totals 15 residues. CDR3 DNA only is kept here, 45 bases in frame from base 1. The germline V gene yields SGHDN for CDR1 and FVKESK for CDR2. The immunoSEQ Assay, a bias-controlled multiplex PCR, was used to amplify TCRbeta CDR3 regions from genomic DNA. The authors processed their data as follows. Nucleated cell counts per sample were estimated from amplification of reference gene primers within the assay. To quantify the absolute abundance of each unique TCRbeta CDR3 rearrangement, sequence reads were collapsed and filtered. Productive Simpson clonality was computed per sample as the square root of Simpson's diversity index over productive rearrangements. TCRdb mirrors the immuneACCESS table, restricted to in-frame sequences. Some clones are absent from its copies; in checked studies, under half trace to an unresolved V gene, and the reason for the others is unknown. That table gives V, J and clone size, and the DNA gave D and trimming. The sample table contains thousands of clones; only one count was recorded for around 85% of them. The ten most abundant clones make up roughly 13% of the sample.

The sample taken for sequencing was peripheral blood. The V gene is TRBV14 and the J gene is TRBJ2-2, with 9 bases in between that match TRBD1. The origin of this receptor is a human donor in a cohort sampled during active COVID-19. The CDR3 sequence is CASRRGQGTTGELFF. Read as DNA, the sequence is TGTGCCAGCAGACGTGGACAGGGGACCACCGGGGAGCTGTTTTTT.